The rows below give T cell receptor beta chains drawn from one sample of a study of blood T cell repertoires in COVID-19. Sequenced by immunoSEQ multiplex PCR; TCRdb stores in-frame clones only, minus some. Of about 480,000 clones in the sample, nearly 90% were seen once. The sequenced sample was peripheral blood. The receptors here all came from a young man with COVID-19, enrolled during active disease. Both conserved end residues are part of each CDR3. Fields, in order: V gene, D gene, clone size, J gene, CDR3 length, CDR3 protein, CDR3 DNA. A D gene is named only where the DNA matches it firmly. Where a row states a size, it is once, few, many or the class of an expanded clone; other rows omit it.

v_call: TRBV5-4
d_call: .
clone_size: .
j_call: TRBJ1-1
cdr3_length: 16
cdr3_aa: CASSLASGGGNTEAFF
cdr3_nt: TGTGCCAGCAGCTTGGCCAGCGGGGGAGGGAACACTGAAGCTTTCTTT

v_call: TRBV30
d_call: .
clone_size: .
j_call: TRBJ2-7
cdr3_length: 14
cdr3_aa: CAWRVTGATYEQYF
cdr3_nt: TGTGCCTGGAGGGTCACGGGAGCGACGTACGAGCAGTACTTC

v_call: TRBV7-9
d_call: .
clone_size: .
j_call: TRBJ2-2
cdr3_length: 15
cdr3_aa: CASSLAGANTGELFF
cdr3_nt: TGTGCCAGCAGCTTAGCGGGGGCAAACACCGGGGAGCTGTTTTTT

v_call: TRBV25-1
d_call: .
clone_size: .
j_call: TRBJ2-7
cdr3_length: 14
cdr3_aa: CASSTEGALYEQYF
cdr3_nt: TGTGCCAGCAGTACGGAGGGGGCCCTCTACGAGCAGTACTTC

v_call: TRBV21-1
d_call: .
clone_size: .
j_call: TRBJ2-7
cdr3_length: 14
cdr3_aa: CASSLRWTPYEQYF
cdr3_nt: TGTGCCAGCAGCCTTCGGTGGACACCTTACGAGCAGTACTTC

v_call: TRBV2
d_call: .
clone_size: .
j_call: TRBJ1-6
cdr3_length: 17
cdr3_aa: CASSEVGGALRNSPLHF
cdr3_nt: TGTGCCAGCAGTGAAGTTGGGGGGGCGCTTAGGAATTCACCCCTCCACTTT

v_call: TRBV1
d_call: .
clone_size: .
j_call: TRBJ1-1
cdr3_length: 17
cdr3_aa: CTSALGRRGRSSSQAFF
cdr3_nt: TGCACCAGCGCGTTGGGGCGCAGGGGGCGATCCTCTTCTCAGGCTTTCTTT

v_call: TRBV6-8
d_call: .
clone_size: .
j_call: TRBJ2-7
cdr3_length: 13
cdr3_aa: CASSYHNSYEQYF
cdr3_nt: TGTGCCAGCAGTTACCACAATTCCTACGAGCAGTACTTC

v_call: TRBV5-1
d_call: .
clone_size: .
j_call: TRBJ2-7
cdr3_length: 12
cdr3_aa: CASSDEAYEQYF
cdr3_nt: TGCGCCAGCAGCGATGAAGCTTACGAGCAGTACTTC

v_call: TRBV5-4
d_call: TRBD1
clone_size: once
j_call: TRBJ1-2
cdr3_length: 14
cdr3_aa: CASSPDRANYGYTF
cdr3_nt: TGTGCCAGCAGCCCGGACAGGGCTAACTATGGCTACACCTTC

v_call: TRBV18
d_call: .
clone_size: .
j_call: TRBJ1-1
cdr3_length: 12
cdr3_aa: CASSPQGTEAFF
cdr3_nt: TGTGCCAGCTCACCACAGGGGACTGAAGCTTTCTTT

v_call: TRBV19
d_call: .
clone_size: once
j_call: TRBJ2-7
cdr3_length: 12
cdr3_aa: CASSVGSYEQYF
cdr3_nt: TGTGCCAGTAGTGTAGGCAGCTACGAGCAGTACTTC

v_call: TRBV24-1
d_call: TRBD2
clone_size: .
j_call: TRBJ2-7
cdr3_length: 16
cdr3_aa: CATSDFWGGRAYEQYF
cdr3_nt: TGTGCCACCAGTGATTTTTGGGGGGGTCGGGCCTACGAGCAGTACTTC

v_call: TRBV19
d_call: .
clone_size: once
j_call: TRBJ2-2
cdr3_length: 12
cdr3_aa: CASSTGTGELFF
cdr3_nt: TGTGCCAGTAGTACAGGAACCGGGGAGCTGTTTTTT

v_call: TRBV20-1
d_call: .
clone_size: .
j_call: TRBJ2-5
cdr3_length: 14
cdr3_aa: CSASSNRPQETQYF
cdr3_nt: TGCAGTGCTAGTTCTAACAGACCTCAAGAGACCCAGTACTTC

v_call: TRBV2
d_call: TRBD2
clone_size: .
j_call: TRBJ2-2
cdr3_length: 15
cdr3_aa: CASSLSGGAAGELFF
cdr3_nt: TGTGCCAGCAGCTTGAGCGGGGGGGCGGCCGGGGAGCTGTTTTTT

v_call: TRBV6-5
d_call: .
clone_size: .
j_call: TRBJ2-2
cdr3_length: 15
cdr3_aa: CASSRDFLIPGELFF
cdr3_nt: TGTGCCAGCAGTCGGGACTTCCTGATTCCCGGGGAGCTGTTTTTT

v_call: TRBV6-1
d_call: TRBD1
clone_size: .
j_call: TRBJ1-5
cdr3_length: 16
cdr3_aa: CASSGRTGAPGQPQHF
cdr3_nt: TGTGCCAGCAGTGGCCGCACAGGGGCCCCCGGGCAGCCCCAGCATTTT

v_call: TRBV12-3/TRBV12-4
d_call: .
clone_size: once
j_call: TRBJ2-5
cdr3_length: 13
cdr3_aa: CASSFRGQETQYF
cdr3_nt: TGTGCCAGCAGTTTCCGGGGCCAAGAGACCCAGTACTTC

v_call: TRBV7-9
d_call: TRBD1
clone_size: .
j_call: TRBJ2-1
cdr3_length: 15
cdr3_aa: CASSYRDRIYNEQFF
cdr3_nt: TGTGCCAGCAGCTACCGGGACAGGATCTACAATGAGCAGTTCTTC

v_call: TRBV7-9
d_call: .
clone_size: .
j_call: TRBJ2-1
cdr3_length: 13
cdr3_aa: CASGGTGYNEQFF
cdr3_nt: TGTGCCAGCGGGGGAACAGGGTACAATGAGCAGTTCTTC

v_call: TRBV10-3
d_call: .
clone_size: once
j_call: TRBJ2-7
cdr3_length: 14
cdr3_aa: CAISEPPRAYEQYF
cdr3_nt: TGTGCCATCAGTGAGCCCCCTCGTGCGTACGAGCAGTACTTC

v_call: TRBV19
d_call: .
clone_size: .
j_call: TRBJ2-2
cdr3_length: 12
cdr3_aa: CASNFPAGELFF
cdr3_nt: TGTGCCAGTAATTTCCCCGCCGGGGAGCTGTTTTTT

v_call: TRBV5-6
d_call: .
clone_size: once
j_call: TRBJ2-7
cdr3_length: 17
cdr3_aa: CASRGRGQGEERYEQYF
cdr3_nt: TGTGCCAGCAGGGGGCGGGGTCAGGGAGAAGAAAGGTACGAGCAGTACTTC

v_call: TRBV6-5
d_call: .
clone_size: .
j_call: TRBJ2-1
cdr3_length: 15
cdr3_aa: CASTRGGGSYNEQFF
cdr3_nt: TGTGCCAGCACTAGAGGGGGGGGCTCCTACAATGAGCAGTTCTTC

v_call: TRBV2
d_call: TRBD1
clone_size: .
j_call: TRBJ1-4
cdr3_length: 14
cdr3_aa: CASSRQGINEKLFF
cdr3_nt: TGTGCCAGCAGTAGACAGGGGATAAATGAAAAACTGTTTTTT

v_call: TRBV6-5
d_call: .
clone_size: .
j_call: TRBJ1-1
cdr3_length: 13
cdr3_aa: CASRRTENTEAFF
cdr3_nt: TGTGCCAGCAGAAGGACAGAGAACACTGAAGCTTTCTTT

v_call: TRBV6-5
d_call: TRBD1
clone_size: .
j_call: TRBJ1-1
cdr3_length: 13
cdr3_aa: CATTGGGGTEAFF
cdr3_nt: TGTGCCACTACAGGGGGAGGTGGCACTGAAGCTTTCTTT

v_call: TRBV19
d_call: TRBD1
clone_size: .
j_call: TRBJ2-2
cdr3_length: 17
cdr3_aa: CASSPAGGRWNTGELFF
cdr3_nt: TGTGCCAGTAGTCCGGCAGGGGGTCGGTGGAACACCGGGGAGCTGTTTTTT

v_call: TRBV2
d_call: .
clone_size: once
j_call: TRBJ1-1
cdr3_length: 14
cdr3_aa: CASSSGVPGGEAFF
cdr3_nt: TGTGCCAGCAGTTCAGGGGTCCCGGGGGGTGAAGCTTTCTTT

v_call: TRBV6-6
d_call: TRBD1
clone_size: .
j_call: TRBJ1-2
cdr3_length: 15
cdr3_aa: CASRPLGTGAYGYTF
cdr3_nt: TGTGCCAGCAGACCATTAGGGACAGGGGCCTATGGCTACACCTTC

v_call: TRBV7-8
d_call: .
clone_size: .
j_call: TRBJ2-5
cdr3_length: 15
cdr3_aa: CASSLAAGFYGTQYF
cdr3_nt: TGTGCCAGCAGCTTAGCGGCAGGGTTTTATGGGACCCAGTACTTC

v_call: TRBV11-3
d_call: TRBD2
clone_size: .
j_call: TRBJ2-3
cdr3_length: 16
cdr3_aa: CASSRRTSQAGDTQYF
cdr3_nt: TGTGCCAGCAGCCGACGGACTAGTCAGGCGGGAGATACGCAGTATTTT

v_call: TRBV3-1/TRBV3-2
d_call: TRBD1
clone_size: .
j_call: TRBJ1-1
cdr3_length: 15
cdr3_aa: CASSLRTGGDTEAFF
cdr3_nt: TGTGCCAGCAGCCTAAGGACAGGGGGTGACACTGAAGCTTTCTTT

v_call: TRBV6-2/TRBV6-3
d_call: TRBD1
clone_size: .
j_call: TRBJ2-7
cdr3_length: 16
cdr3_aa: CASSDFDPGQKYEQYF
cdr3_nt: TGTGCCAGCAGTGACTTTGATCCGGGACAGAAATACGAGCAGTACTTC